Below, 2 T cell receptor beta chains from the same sample are listed, as sequenced in a study of neurological immune-mediated disorders. Described time point: longitudinal time-point 3. TCRdb redid the calling of the 5' RACE reads with MiXCR, one entry per CDR3 protein. The sample carries roughly 100,000 distinct CDR3 sequences, 11% recorded once. The sequenced sample was PBMCs. The receptors originated from a female donor with HTLV-1-associated myelopathy (HAM/TSP).

This clonotype was counted only a few times. The CDR3 is CSAAGQGNQPQHF. The CDR3 bases are TGCAGTGCCGCGGGACAGGGCAATCAGCCCCAGCATTTT. The V call is TRBV20-1, the J call TRBJ1-5, with 8 positions matching TRBD1. V trimming: 6 bases; J trimming: 2 bases; junction bases outside the gene matches: 3. Germline V gives CDR1 DFQATT, CDR2 SNEGSKA (reference sequence). This CDR3 region has 13 residues.

This clonotype has a count of ten or more. This sequence joins TRBV20-1 and TRBJ2-1; D call uncertain. Trimming took 2 bases from V and 1 from J, leaving 6 bases between them. Looked up from germline, CDR1 is DFQATT and CDR2 is SNEGSKA (reference sequence). This CDR3 spans 13 amino acids. The CDR3 nucleotides read TGCAGTGCTAGACCGGGTTCCTACAATGAGCAGTTCTTC. Translated: CSARPGSYNEQFF.